Below are 15 T cell receptor beta chains sequenced from a single sample in a study of early stage breast cancer tumors. Sequencing used immunoSEQ multiplex PCR; TCRdb keeps in-frame clones, though not all of them. The sample includes about 29,000 clones, 70% to 90% of them seen just once. The sample consisted of blood. These receptors were collected from a person between 50 and 60 years old with breast cancer.

The rearrangement uses TRBV5-1 and TRBJ2-3, with D maybe TRBD2 (5 bases). Trimming stripped 6 bases from V and 3 bases from J, with 17 bases between. There are 15 residues in the CDR3. Germline values: CDR1 SGHRS, CDR2 YFSETQ. The CDR3, as DNA: TGCGCCAGCACCGGGCCGGGGTTAAGTACAGATACGCAGTATTTT. It codes for CASTGPGLSTDTQYF.

This clone showed up just once. The V and J genes are TRBV4-1 and TRBJ2-2; D is undetermined. Germline loops: CDR1 MGHRA, CDR2 YSYEKL. CDR3 length: 13 residues. V lost 2 bases to trimming and J lost 8 bases, with 9 bases between them. The CDR3 sequence is CASSQRTSGELFF. The CDR3 nucleotides read TGCGCCAGCAGCCAAAGGACGTCTGGGGAGCTGTTTTTT.

The chain couples TRBV6-6 to TRBJ1-3; 10 bases fit TRBD1. This CDR3 has 16 residues. Trimming cost V 5 bases and J 2 bases; bases outside gene matches: 6. Germline CDR1 is MNHNY and CDR2 is SVGAGI (reference sequence). The CDR3 is CASSRGQGRAGNTIYF. CDR3 bases: TGTGCCAGCAGTCGGGGACAGGGGCGCGCTGGAAACACCATATATTTT.

CDR3 in DNA: TGTGCCAGCAGCTTATCCCGAGGACTAGCATTCTACAATGAGCAGTTCTTC. This codes for CASSLSRGLAFYNEQFF. J is TRBJ2-1 and V is TRBV11-3; 8 nucleotides line up with TRBD2. Germline CDR1 SGHNT, CDR2 YENEEA. The CDR3 has 17 residues. The trim removed 2 bases at V and 3 bases at J, leaving 9 bases unmatched.

This chain joins TRBV28 and TRBJ2-5, with 8 bases fitting TRBD2. The J call may be wrong; the DNA end is better matched by TRBJ2-7. The V gene's germline CDR1 is MDHEN and CDR2 SYDVKM. The CDR3 runs to 16 residues. The CDR3 nucleotides are TGTGCCAGCAGCTTGGGCGGGAGCGGGGGAGGCTACGAGCAGTACTTC. Its protein product is CASSLGGSGGGYEQYF.

The chain has TRBV10-1 and TRBJ2-2; 7 positions agree with TRBD2. This CDR3 is built from 15 residues. V lost 0 bases to trimming and J lost 5 bases; unmatched junction nucleotides: 3. Germline V gives CDR1 WNHNN, CDR2 SYGVQD (reference sequence). CDR3: CASSESRGGTGELFF. DNA for the CDR3: TGCGCCAGCAGTGAGTCGCGCGGGGGAACCGGGGAGCTGTTTTTT.

This clone is a singleton in its sample. The J gene is TRBJ2-3, the V gene TRBV6-6, with TRBD1 identical over 8 bases. V lost 7 bases and J lost 2; bases outside the gene matches: 5. Germline assignment: CDR1 MNHNY and CDR2 SVGAGI (reference sequence). This CDR3 contains 14 residues. CDR3 coding DNA: TGTGCCAGCACAGGGGGCAGGGTCACAGATACGCAGTATTTT. Translated, it gives CASTGGRVTDTQYF.

The chain links TRBV10-3 to TRBJ2-1; 14 positions match TRBD2. Germline CDR1 ENHRY, CDR2 SYGVKD. This CDR3 is 20 amino acids long. Trimming took 3 bases from V and 8 from J; bases not matched to a gene: 18. CDR3: CAISDLYKRGGLAGVDEQFF. The DNA for the CDR3 is TGTGCCATCAGTGATTTATACAAGCGTGGGGGACTAGCGGGAGTGGATGAGCAGTTCTTC.

This chain joins TRBV7-2 and TRBJ1-6; D uncertain. This CDR3 contains 14 residues. The V gene's germline CDR1 is SGHTA and CDR2 FQGNSA. V lost 2 bases to trimming and J lost 7 bases, with 9 bases between them. CDR3 nucleotide sequence: TGTGCCAGCAGCTTAAAGTATCGGAATTCACCCCTCCACTTT. Translation gives CASSLKYRNSPLHF.

J is TRBJ2-1 and V is TRBV5-1, with a possible D match to TRBD2 (6 bases). The length of the CDR3 is 14 residues. The V end lost 4 bases, the J end lost 0 bases, and 8 bases lay between the germline ends. From germline, CDR1 is SGHRS and CDR2 YFSETQ. The CDR3 loop is CASSADYSYNEQFF. The CDR3 region has the DNA TGCGCCAGCAGCGCGGACTACTCCTACAATGAGCAGTTCTTC.

This clone was recorded once. J is TRBJ2-1 and V is TRBV18; 14 positions match TRBD2. Germline-derived CDR1 and CDR2 are KGHSH and LQKENI. With V trimmed by 3 bases and J by 7 bases, 8 bases remained unmatched. This CDR3 comprises 17 residues. The CDR3 nucleotides read TGTGCCAGCTCACCCTTGACTAGCGGGGGGGCCGGGAATGAGCAGTTCTTC. It yields the protein CASSPLTSGGAGNEQFF.

This rearrangement joins TRBV18 to TRBJ2-3, with no clear D. This CDR3 is 14 amino acids long. Germline CDR1 is KGHSH and CDR2 is LQKENI. V was shortened by 6 bases and J by 3 bases, with 13 bases between the two germline ends. CDR3 protein: CASSPDDWTDTQYF. For the CDR3, the DNA is TGTGCCAGCTCCCCTGACGACTGGACAGATACGCAGTATTTT.

The V call is TRBV27, the J call TRBJ2-7, with TRBD1 as a possible D gene (6 bases). The CDR3 consists of 16 residues. The V end lost 6 bases, the J end lost 2 bases, and 20 bases lay between the germline ends. In germline, CDR1 is MNHEY, CDR2 SMNVEV (reference sequence). Written as DNA, the CDR3 is TGTGCCAGCAGGCATGGCGCCGGACAGCTGACCTACGAGCAGTACTTC. Translation gives CASRHGAGQLTYEQYF.

The chain is built from TRBV27 and TRBJ2-7, with 10 bases fitting TRBD1. CDR3 length: 15 residues. The V and J ends lost 7 bases and 2 bases, in that order; junction bases with no gene match: 8. The germline gives CDR1 MNHEY, CDR2 SMNVEV (reference sequence). The CDR3 here is CASNPSGTGAYEQYF. Here the CDR3 DNA reads TGTGCCAGCAATCCTTCCGGGACAGGGGCCTACGAGCAGTACTTC.

The chain carries TRBV6-6 and TRBJ2-7; possibly TRBD2 for D (5 bases). The CDR3 is made up of 13 amino acids. Germline CDR1 MNHNY, CDR2 SVGAGI (reference sequence). The V and J ends lost 8 bases and 4 bases respectively, with 15 bases between them. CDR3 coding DNA: TGTGCCAGCGTGGAGGCACAGACTTACGAGCAGTACTTC. Its translation: CASVEAQTYEQYF.